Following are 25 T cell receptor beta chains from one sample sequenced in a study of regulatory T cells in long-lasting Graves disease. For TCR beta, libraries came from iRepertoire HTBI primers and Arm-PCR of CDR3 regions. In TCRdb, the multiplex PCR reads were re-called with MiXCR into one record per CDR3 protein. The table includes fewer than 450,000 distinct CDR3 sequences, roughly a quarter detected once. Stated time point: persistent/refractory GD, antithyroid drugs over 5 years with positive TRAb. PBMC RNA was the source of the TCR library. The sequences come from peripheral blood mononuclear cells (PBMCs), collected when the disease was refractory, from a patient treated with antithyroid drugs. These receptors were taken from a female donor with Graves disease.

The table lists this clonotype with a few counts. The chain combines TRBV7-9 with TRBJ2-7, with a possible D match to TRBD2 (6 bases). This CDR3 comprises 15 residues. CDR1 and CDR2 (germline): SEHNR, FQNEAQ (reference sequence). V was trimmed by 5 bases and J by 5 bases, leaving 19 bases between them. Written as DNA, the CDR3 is TGTGCCAGCAGCACTCGGGAGCTTGGAGCCCACGAGCAGTACTTC. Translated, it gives CASSTRELGAHEQYF. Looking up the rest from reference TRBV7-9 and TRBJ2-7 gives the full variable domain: DTGVSQNPRHKITKRGQNVTFRCDPISEHNRLYWYRQTLGQGPEFLTYFQNEAQLEKSRLLSDRFSAERPKGSFSTLEIQRTEQGDSAMYLCASSTRELGAHEQYFGPGTRLTVT.

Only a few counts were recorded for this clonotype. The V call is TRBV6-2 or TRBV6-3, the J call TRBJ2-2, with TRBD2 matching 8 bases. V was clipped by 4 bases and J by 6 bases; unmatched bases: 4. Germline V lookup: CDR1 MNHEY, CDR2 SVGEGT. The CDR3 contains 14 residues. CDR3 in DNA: TGTGCCAGCAGTTCTCCAGCGGGAGCCGGGGAGCTGTTTTTT. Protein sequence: CASSSPAGAGELFF.

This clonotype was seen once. CDR3 DNA sequence: TGTGCCAGCAGTTGGAGCGGGAGGAGTAATACGCAGTATTTT. Encoded protein: CASSWSGRSNTQYF. J is TRBJ2-3 and V is TRBV6-9; 9 nucleotides line up with TRBD2. The germline CDR1 and CDR2 sequences are MNHGY and SVAAGI. With 4 bases clipped from V and 7 bases from J, the junction kept 6 bases outside the gene matches. There are 14 residues in the CDR3.

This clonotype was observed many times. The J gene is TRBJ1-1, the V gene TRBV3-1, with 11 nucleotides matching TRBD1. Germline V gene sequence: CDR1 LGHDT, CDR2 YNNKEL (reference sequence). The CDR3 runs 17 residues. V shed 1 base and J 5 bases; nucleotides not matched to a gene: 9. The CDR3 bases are TGTGCCAGCAGCCAAGGAGGGTGGCGGGACAGGGGGACTGAAGCTTTCTTT. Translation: CASSQGGWRDRGTEAFF.

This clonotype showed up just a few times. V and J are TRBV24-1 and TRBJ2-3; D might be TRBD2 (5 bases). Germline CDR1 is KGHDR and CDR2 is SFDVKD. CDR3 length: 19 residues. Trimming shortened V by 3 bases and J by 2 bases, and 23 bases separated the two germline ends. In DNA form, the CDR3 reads TGTGCCACCAGTGATACTGCAGTAGGACTCGGACGGTCCACAGATACGCAGTATTTT. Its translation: CATSDTAVGLGRSTDTQYF.

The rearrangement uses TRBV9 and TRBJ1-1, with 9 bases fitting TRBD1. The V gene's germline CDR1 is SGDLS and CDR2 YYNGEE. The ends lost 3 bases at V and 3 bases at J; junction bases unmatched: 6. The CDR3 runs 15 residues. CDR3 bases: TGTGCCAGCAGCGATGGGACAGGGAAGGACACTGAAGCTTTCTTT. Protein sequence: CASSDGTGKDTEAFF.

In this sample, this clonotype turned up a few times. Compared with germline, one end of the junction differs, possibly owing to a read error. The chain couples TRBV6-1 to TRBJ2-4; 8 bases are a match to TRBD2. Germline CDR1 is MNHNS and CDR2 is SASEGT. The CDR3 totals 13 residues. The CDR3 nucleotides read TGCCCAGTCCTAGCGGGAGCCAAAAACATTCAGTACTTC. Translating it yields CPVLAGAKNIQYF.

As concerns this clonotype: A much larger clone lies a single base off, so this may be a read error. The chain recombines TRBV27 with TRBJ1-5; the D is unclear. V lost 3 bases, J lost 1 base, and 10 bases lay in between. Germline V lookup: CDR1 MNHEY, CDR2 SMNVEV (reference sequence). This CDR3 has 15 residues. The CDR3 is CASSFGVGSNQPQHF. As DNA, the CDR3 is TGTGCCAGCAGTTTCGGGGTGGGAAGCAATCAGCCCCAGCATTTT.

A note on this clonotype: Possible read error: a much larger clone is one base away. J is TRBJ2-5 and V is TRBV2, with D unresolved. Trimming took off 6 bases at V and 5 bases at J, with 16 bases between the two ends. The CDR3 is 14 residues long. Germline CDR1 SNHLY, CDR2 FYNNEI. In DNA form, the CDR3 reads TGTGCCAGCAGGACCGGCTCTGGGGTTGAGACCCAGTACTTC. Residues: CASRTGSGVETQYF.

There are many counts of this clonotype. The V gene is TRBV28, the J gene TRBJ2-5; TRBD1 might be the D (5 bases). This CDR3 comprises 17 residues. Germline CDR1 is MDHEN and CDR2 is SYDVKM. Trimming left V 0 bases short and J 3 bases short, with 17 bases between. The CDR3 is CASSLWDPWTQKETQYF. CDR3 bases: TGTGCCAGCAGTTTATGGGATCCGTGGACACAAAAAGAGACCCAGTACTTC.

Written as DNA, the CDR3 is TGCGCCAGCAGCCACTTCCCATCCAGAGATTATAGCAATCAGCCCCAGCATTTT. Its protein is CASSHFPSRDYSNQPQHF. The V and J genes are TRBV4-1 and TRBJ1-5, with D hard to call. The CDR3 is made up of 18 amino acids. Germline V lookup: CDR1 MGHRA, CDR2 YSYEKL. V lost 3 bases and J 0 bases, leaving 18 bases between the germline ends.

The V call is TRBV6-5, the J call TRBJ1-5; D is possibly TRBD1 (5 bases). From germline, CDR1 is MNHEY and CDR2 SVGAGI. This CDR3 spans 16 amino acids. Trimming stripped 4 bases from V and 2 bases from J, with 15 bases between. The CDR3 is CASSSQGELGNQPQHF. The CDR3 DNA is TGTGCCAGCAGTTCGCAGGGTGAGTTGGGCAATCAGCCCCAGCATTTT.

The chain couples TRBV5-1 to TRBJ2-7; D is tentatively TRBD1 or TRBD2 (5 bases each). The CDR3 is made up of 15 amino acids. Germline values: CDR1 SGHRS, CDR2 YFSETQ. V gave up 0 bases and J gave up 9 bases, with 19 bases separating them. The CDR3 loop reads CASSLDGTNTFGQYF. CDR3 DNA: TGCGCCAGCAGCTTGGACGGGACCAACACGTTTGGGCAGTACTTC.

The CDR3 sequence: CASSPVLTYEQYF. In DNA, the CDR3 is TGTGCCAGCAGCCCCGTCCTAACCTACGAGCAGTACTTC. The gene calls are TRBV7-6 and TRBJ2-7; D gene uncertain. The germline CDR1 and CDR2 sequences are SGHVS and FNYEAQ. This CDR3 spans 13 amino acids. V lost 5 bases, J lost 2 bases, and 10 bases lay in between. Filled out from reference TRBV7-6 and TRBJ2-7, the complete variable domain reads GAGVSQSPRYKVTKRGQDVALRCDPISGHVSLYWYRQALGQGPEFLTYFNYEAQQDKSGLPNDRFSAERPEGSISTLTIQRTEQRDSAMYRCASSPVLTYEQYFGPGTRLTVT.

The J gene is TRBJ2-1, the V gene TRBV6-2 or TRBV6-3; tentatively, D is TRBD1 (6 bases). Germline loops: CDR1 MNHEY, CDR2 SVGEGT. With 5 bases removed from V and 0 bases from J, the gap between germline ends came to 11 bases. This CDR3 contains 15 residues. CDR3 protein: CASSTGQSSYNEQFF. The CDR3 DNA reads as TGTGCCAGCAGTACGGGACAAAGCTCCTACAATGAGCAGTTCTTC.

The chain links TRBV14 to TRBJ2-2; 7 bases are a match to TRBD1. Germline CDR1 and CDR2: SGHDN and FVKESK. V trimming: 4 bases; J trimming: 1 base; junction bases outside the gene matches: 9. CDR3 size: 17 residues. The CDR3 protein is CASSRREGALNTGELFF. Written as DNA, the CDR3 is TGTGCCAGCAGCCGACGAGAGGGGGCTCTGAACACCGGGGAGCTGTTTTTT. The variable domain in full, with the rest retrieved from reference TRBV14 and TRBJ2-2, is EAGVTQFPSHSVIEKGQTVTLRCDPISGHDNLYWYRRVMGKEIKFLLHFVKESKQDESGMPNNRFLAERTGGTYSTLKVQPAELEDSGVYFCASSRREGALNTGELFFGEGSRLTVL.

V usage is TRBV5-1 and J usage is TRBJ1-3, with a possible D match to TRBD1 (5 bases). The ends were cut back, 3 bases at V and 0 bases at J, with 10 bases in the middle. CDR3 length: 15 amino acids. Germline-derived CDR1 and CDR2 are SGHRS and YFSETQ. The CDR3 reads CASSWGTASGNTIYF. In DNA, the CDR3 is TGCGCCAGCAGCTGGGGGACTGCCTCTGGAAACACCATATATTTT.

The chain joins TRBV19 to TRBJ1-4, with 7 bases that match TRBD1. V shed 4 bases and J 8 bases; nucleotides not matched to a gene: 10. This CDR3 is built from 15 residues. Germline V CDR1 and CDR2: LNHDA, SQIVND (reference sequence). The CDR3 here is CASSTPTGLGEKLFF. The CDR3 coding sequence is TGTGCCAGTAGTACGCCGACAGGGCTTGGGGAAAAACTGTTTTTT.

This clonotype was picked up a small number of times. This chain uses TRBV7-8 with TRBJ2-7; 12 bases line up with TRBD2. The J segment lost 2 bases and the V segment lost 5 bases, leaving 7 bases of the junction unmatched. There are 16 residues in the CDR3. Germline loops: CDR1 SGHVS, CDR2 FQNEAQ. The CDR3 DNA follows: TGTGCCAGCAGCCCCCAGACTAGCGGGGGACCCTACGAGCAGTACTTC. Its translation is CASSPQTSGGPYEQYF. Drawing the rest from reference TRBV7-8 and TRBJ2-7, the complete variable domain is GAGVSQSPRYKVAKRGQDVALRCDPISGHVSLFWYQQALGQGPEFLTYFQNEAQLDKSGLPSDRFFAERPEGSVSTLKIQRTQQEDSAVYLCASSPQTSGGPYEQYFGPGTRLTVT.

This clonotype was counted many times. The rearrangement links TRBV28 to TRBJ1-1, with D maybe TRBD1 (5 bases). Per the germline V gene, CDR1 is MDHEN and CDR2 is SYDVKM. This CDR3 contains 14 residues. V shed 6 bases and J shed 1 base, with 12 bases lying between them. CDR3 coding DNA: TGTGCCAGCAGCGCCGGGACTGAGAACACTGAAGCTTTCTTT. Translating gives CASSAGTENTEAFF.

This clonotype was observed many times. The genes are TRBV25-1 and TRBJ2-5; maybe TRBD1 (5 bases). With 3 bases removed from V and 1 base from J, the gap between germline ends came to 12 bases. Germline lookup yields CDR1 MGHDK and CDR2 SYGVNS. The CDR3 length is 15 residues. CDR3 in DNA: TGTGCCAGCAGTGACGTGCAACAGGTCCAAGAGACCCAGTACTTC. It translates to CASSDVQQVQETQYF.

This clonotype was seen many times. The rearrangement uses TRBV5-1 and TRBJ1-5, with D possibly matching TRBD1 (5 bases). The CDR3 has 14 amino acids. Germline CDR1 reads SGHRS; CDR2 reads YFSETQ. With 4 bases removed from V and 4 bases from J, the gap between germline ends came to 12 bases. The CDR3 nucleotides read TGCGCCAGCAGCCCAGGGACGGATAATCAGCCCCAGCATTTT. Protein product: CASSPGTDNQPQHF.

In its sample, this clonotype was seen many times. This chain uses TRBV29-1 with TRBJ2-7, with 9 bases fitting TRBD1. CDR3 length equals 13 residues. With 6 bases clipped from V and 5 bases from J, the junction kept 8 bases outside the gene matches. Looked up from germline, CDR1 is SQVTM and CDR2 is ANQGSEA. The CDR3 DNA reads TGCAGCGTACCGGGACAGGGAGTTCACGAGCAGTACTTC. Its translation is CSVPGQGVHEQYF.

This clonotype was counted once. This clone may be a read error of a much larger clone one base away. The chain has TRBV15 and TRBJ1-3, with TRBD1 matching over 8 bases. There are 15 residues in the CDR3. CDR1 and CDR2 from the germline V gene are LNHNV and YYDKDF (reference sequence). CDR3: CAASDEDRAHNTIYF. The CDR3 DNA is TGTGCCGCCAGCGACGAGGACAGGGCCCACAACACCATATATTTT.

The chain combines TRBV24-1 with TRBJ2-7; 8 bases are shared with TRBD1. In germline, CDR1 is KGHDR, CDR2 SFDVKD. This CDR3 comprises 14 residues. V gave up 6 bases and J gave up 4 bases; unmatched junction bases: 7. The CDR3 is CATSSRDRPYEQYF. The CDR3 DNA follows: TGTGCCACCAGTTCCCGGGACAGGCCATACGAGCAGTACTTC.